A selection of T cell receptor beta chains follows, all from one sample in a study of blood T cell repertoires in COVID-19. Sequencing used immunoSEQ multiplex PCR; TCRdb keeps in-frame clones, though not all of them. The sample shows 180,000 or so clones, about 83% of them seen only once. The sequenced sample consisted of peripheral blood. The receptors come from a person between 65 and 79 years old with COVID-19, enrolled during active disease. The CDR3 runs from the conserved cysteine through the conserved F or W. Each record gives: J gene, V gene, clone size, D gene, CDR3 protein, CDR3 DNA. D genes are given only for firm matches. Some rows mark clone size as missing; the rest say once, few, many or name a class of expanded clone.

j_call: TRBJ2-2; v_call: TRBV7-3; clone_size: .; d_call: .; cdr3_aa: CASSDYNTGELFF; cdr3_nt: TGTGCCAGCAGCGACTACAACACCGGGGAGCTGTTTTTT
j_call: TRBJ2-1; v_call: TRBV6-1; clone_size: .; d_call: TRBD1; cdr3_aa: CASSDQPDRGLYNEQFF; cdr3_nt: TGTGCCAGCAGTGACCAACCGGACAGGGGACTCTACAATGAGCAGTTCTTC
j_call: TRBJ1-3; v_call: TRBV6-5; clone_size: few; d_call: .; cdr3_aa: CASSSPADTIYF; cdr3_nt: TGTGCCAGCAGTAGCCCCGCGGACACCATATATTTT
j_call: TRBJ2-1; v_call: TRBV5-5; clone_size: .; d_call: .; cdr3_aa: CASSSHGSGEQFF; cdr3_nt: TGTGCCAGCAGCTCCCACGGGAGCGGTGAGCAGTTCTTC
j_call: TRBJ2-3; v_call: TRBV11-3; clone_size: .; d_call: .; cdr3_aa: CASSLSGGGQRDTQYF; cdr3_nt: TGTGCCAGCAGCTTATCAGGTGGAGGGCAGAGAGATACGCAGTATTTT
j_call: TRBJ2-5; v_call: TRBV6-5; clone_size: few; d_call: .; cdr3_aa: CASRKFPDRQETQYF; cdr3_nt: TGTGCCAGCAGAAAGTTTCCCGACAGGCAAGAGACCCAGTACTTC
j_call: TRBJ1-1; v_call: TRBV3-1/TRBV3-2; clone_size: once; d_call: TRBD1; cdr3_aa: CASSQGNQGVTEAFF; cdr3_nt: TGTGCCAGCAGCCAAGGGAATCAGGGGGTCACTGAAGCTTTCTTT
j_call: TRBJ1-5; v_call: TRBV23-1; clone_size: .; d_call: TRBD1; cdr3_aa: CASSLTYRGQPQHF; cdr3_nt: TGCGCCAGCAGCCTAACCTACAGGGGTCAGCCCCAGCATTTT
j_call: TRBJ1-2; v_call: TRBV7-2; clone_size: .; d_call: .; cdr3_aa: CASSPSMGGALRGYTF; cdr3_nt: TGTGCCAGCAGCCCGTCTATGGGAGGGGCCCTTCGCGGCTACACCTTC
j_call: TRBJ2-1; v_call: TRBV18; clone_size: .; d_call: .; cdr3_aa: CASSPRPPNIDEQFF; cdr3_nt: TGTGCCAGCTCACCACGCCCCCCCAACATCGATGAGCAGTTCTTC
j_call: TRBJ2-1; v_call: TRBV28; clone_size: once; d_call: TRBD2; cdr3_aa: CASRPRGALINEQFF; cdr3_nt: TGTGCCAGCAGGCCGCGGGGGGCTCTAATCAATGAGCAGTTCTTC
j_call: TRBJ2-1; v_call: TRBV4-2; clone_size: .; d_call: TRBD2; cdr3_aa: CASSQDGGSSYNEQFF; cdr3_nt: TGTGCCAGCAGCCAAGATGGCGGGAGCTCCTACAATGAGCAGTTCTTC
j_call: TRBJ2-3; v_call: TRBV24-1; clone_size: .; d_call: TRBD2; cdr3_aa: CATSDLQAGGVDTQYF; cdr3_nt: TGTGCCACCAGTGATTTGCAGGCGGGAGGAGTCGATACGCAGTATTTT